This T cell receptor (beta chain) was recovered during a study of T cell responses to AZD1222 COVID-19 vaccine. The junction had 5 bases not matched to a gene; V was cut back by 2 bases and J by 4 bases. Per germline, CDR1 SQVTM and CDR2 ANQGSEA. CDR3 length equals 15 residues. Sequenced by immunoSEQ multiplex PCR; TCRdb stores in-frame clones only, minus some. The sample lists about 130,000 clones; around 85% were seen once. Study-wide results and caveats: Increases in Spike-specific TCR breadth and depth were seen after two AZD1222 doses. Repertoires in all cases were sampled only once the peak T cell response had passed. Nearly half of unique spike-specific TCRs reportedly avoided B.1.351 and B.1.1.7 mutated regions. Only six AZD1222 recipients tested seropositive at baseline.

Of note for this clone: Its specificity is unknown.

The V call is TRBV29-1, the J call TRBJ2-1, with 10 bases identical to TRBD1. This sequence originates from an adult who received the MenACWY meningococcal vaccine as a control. Sequenced here: peripheral blood, sampled 28 days after the second dose of the MenACWY control vaccine. The CDR3 loop is CSVERGTGAYNEQFF. CDR3 coding DNA: TGCAGCGTTGAAAGGGGGACAGGGGCATACAATGAGCAGTTCTTC.